Listed below are T cell receptor beta chains from one sample, sequenced in a study of CD8 T cells in Susac syndrome. In TCRdb, the immunoSEQ multiplex PCR reads were re-called with MiXCR into one record per CDR3 protein. This table has about 150,000 distinct CDR3 sequences, 95% to 96% appearing once. The material sequenced was CD8+ T cells from PBMCs. These receptors were obtained from a human donor with multiple sclerosis. The CDR3 runs from the conserved cysteine through the conserved F or W.

v_gene: TRBV27; CDR3aa: CASRSGGRTDTQYF
v_gene: TRBV10-3; CDR3aa: CATSDRDTDTQYF
v_gene: TRBV12-3/TRBV12-4; CDR3aa: CASSEQGIPYNEQFF
v_gene: TRBV29-1; CDR3aa: CSVVGAAPGANVLTF
v_gene: TRBV5-1; CDR3aa: CASKSSAGSYEQYF
v_gene: TRBV20-1; CDR3aa: CSASGVSLNEQFF
v_gene: TRBV4-1; CDR3aa: CASSLQSGVNEQFF
v_gene: TRBV6-5; CDR3aa: CASSYSARVGSPLHF
v_gene: TRBV18; CDR3aa: CASSFLPIDQVTEAFF
v_gene: TRBV27; CDR3aa: CASSSLGRGGLNEQFF
v_gene: TRBV20-1; CDR3aa: CSAPRSPGPLREALHF
v_gene: TRBV5-1; CDR3aa: CASGEQNDRNYGYTF
v_gene: TRBV7-8; CDR3aa: CASSSAGGSSYNEQFF
v_gene: TRBV3-1; CDR3aa: CASSPGMDSLYEQYF
v_gene: TRBV4-1; CDR3aa: CASSPLVVRSYNEQFF
v_gene: TRBV9; CDR3aa: CASSPIAGGPYNEQFF
v_gene: TRBV29-1; CDR3aa: CSVEDGAGGVLDEQFF
v_gene: TRBV7-3; CDR3aa: CASSLIGTPNEQFF
v_gene: TRBV29-1; CDR3aa: CSVELAGDYNEQFF
v_gene: TRBV20-1; CDR3aa: CSARTGGYPYEQYF
v_gene: TRBV7-6; CDR3aa: CASSSEGMAYEQYF
v_gene: TRBV7-9; CDR3aa: CASSLGQGHGYTF
v_gene: TRBV7-9; CDR3aa: CASSPGSQETQYF
v_gene: TRBV12-3/TRBV12-4; CDR3aa: CASSFNGDYEQYF
v_gene: TRBV27; CDR3aa: CASSLVADRYYGYTF
v_gene: TRBV11-2; CDR3aa: CASSFSRTYNEQFF
v_gene: TRBV20-1; CDR3aa: CSVSRTSGSTDTQYF
v_gene: TRBV12-3/TRBV12-4; CDR3aa: CASRLRSVTEAFF
v_gene: TRBV4-1; CDR3aa: CASSQSRDSSYNEQFF
v_gene: TRBV6-2/TRBV6-3; CDR3aa: CASSYLEYGQYF
v_gene: TRBV16; CDR3aa: CASSQRHKNNEQFF
v_gene: TRBV3-1; CDR3aa: CAGRVGVNYNEQFF
v_gene: TRBV5-4; CDR3aa: CASSLGATTLPNEQFF
v_gene: TRBV4-1; CDR3aa: CASSSLTPGTGELFF
v_gene: TRBV27; CDR3aa: CASSPIWAGGINEQFF
v_gene: TRBV25-1; CDR3aa: CASSEERGGTKNIQYF
v_gene: TRBV15; CDR3aa: CATSDGTNGVRNEQFF
v_gene: TRBV27; CDR3aa: CASSGYTQYF
v_gene: TRBV29-1; CDR3aa: CSVESGFNTEAFF